Each of the 26 T cell receptor beta chains below was sequenced from the same sample in a study of shared clonotypes between healthy human individuals. This table comes from immunoSEQ multiplex PCR, and its TCRdb copy is limited to in-frame clones, with some not included. Counted here are under 2.5 million clones, 85% to 95% occurring once; the ten biggest clones make up 0.3% to 0.45%. Sequencing input: naive CD4+ T cells from PBMCs. Stated subset: CD45RA+ positively selected. All receptors derive from a man between 18 and 35 years old in good health. Some clones in this sample may be carry-over from other donors' samples.

This clone was seen just once. This chain joins TRBV6-4 and TRBJ2-3; D is unclear. The CDR3 is 13 amino acids. Germline lookup yields CDR1 MRHNA and CDR2 SNTAGT. V was clipped by 3 bases and J by 1 base, with 5 bases between them. For the CDR3, the DNA is TGTGCCAGCAGTGAGACCCGCACAGATACGCAGTATTTT. Translated, it gives CASSETRTDTQYF.

V gene TRBV19 combines with J gene TRBJ1-1; no clear D gene. This CDR3 is 14 amino acids long. CDR1 and CDR2 from the germline V gene are LNHDA and SQIVND (reference sequence). The V end lost 4 bases, the J end lost 4 bases, and 13 bases lay between the germline ends. DNA of the CDR3: TGTGCCAGTAGTAACTCTAGGCCGGGCACTGAAGCTTTCTTT. Its protein product is CASSNSRPGTEAFF.

This chain joins TRBV29-1 and TRBJ1-4, with 8 bases aligning to TRBD1. The J segment lost 4 bases and the V segment lost 7 bases, leaving 2 bases of the junction unmatched. The CDR3 totals 12 residues. Germline assignment: CDR1 SQVTM and CDR2 ANQGSEA. Here the CDR3 reads CSATGVNEKLFF. The CDR3 DNA is TGCAGCGCGACAGGGGTTAATGAAAAACTGTTTTTT.

V and J are TRBV27 and TRBJ2-1; 8 nucleotides align to TRBD2. CDR3 length: 17 residues. Germline assignment: CDR1 MNHEY and CDR2 SMNVEV (reference sequence). Trimming removed 5 bases from V and 0 bases from J; junction bases left unmatched: 9. The CDR3 is CASSPPSGRGSYNEQFF. The CDR3, as DNA: TGTGCCAGCAGTCCCCCCAGCGGGAGAGGCTCCTACAATGAGCAGTTCTTC.

V is TRBV6-1 and J is TRBJ1-1; 10 nucleotides line up with TRBD1. Germline lookup yields CDR1 MNHNS and CDR2 SASEGT. Trimming at V came to 8 bases and at J to 5 bases, leaving 11 bases not matched to a gene. CDR3 length equals 15 residues. CDR3 region: CASHGTGAVGTEAFF. The CDR3 nucleotides are TGTGCCAGCCACGGGACAGGGGCGGTTGGAACTGAAGCTTTCTTT.

This sequence joins TRBV6-5 and TRBJ1-2; TRBD1 aligns across 7 bases. The CDR3 spans 13 residues. The germline CDR1 and CDR2 sequences are MNHEY and SVGAGI. V lost 6 bases and J lost 0; bases outside the gene matches: 1. The CDR3 region is CASRGTANYGYTF. CDR3 coding DNA: TGTGCCAGCAGGGGGACAGCTAACTATGGCTACACCTTC.

J is TRBJ2-2 and V is TRBV14, with D maybe TRBD1 (6 bases). The V end lost 2 bases, the J end lost 1 base, and 14 bases lay between the germline ends. Germline CDR1 and CDR2: SGHDN and FVKESK. This CDR3 is built from 17 residues. CDR3 sequence (DNA): TGTGCCAGCAGCCAAAGGACAGCGGTAATGAACACCGGGGAGCTGTTTTTT. Encoded protein: CASSQRTAVMNTGELFF. Supplemented by reference TRBV14 and TRBJ2-2, the full variable domain reads EAGVTQFPSHSVIEKGQTVTLRCDPISGHDNLYWYRRVMGKEIKFLLHFVKESKQDESGMPNNRFLAERTGGTYSTLKVQPAELEDSGVYFCASSQRTAVMNTGELFFGEGSRLTVL.

This clone was found once. The rearrangement uses TRBV28 and TRBJ1-5, with 9 bases that match TRBD1. V lost 6 bases to trimming and J lost 0 bases; unmatched junction nucleotides: 9. The length of the CDR3 is 17 residues. Looked up from germline, CDR1 is MDHEN and CDR2 is SYDVKM. The DNA for the CDR3 is TGTGCCAGCAGAACCGGGACAGGGTCATATAGCAATCAGCCCCAGCATTTT. This gives the protein CASRTGTGSYSNQPQHF.

The chain joins TRBV19 to TRBJ2-7; either TRBD1 or TRBD2 may supply D (6 bases each). Trimming shortened V by 1 base and J by 3 bases, and 10 bases separated the two germline ends. The CDR3 has 14 amino acids. In germline, CDR1 is LNHDA, CDR2 SQIVND (reference sequence). The CDR3 nucleotides are TGTGCCAGTAGTATAGTAGCGGACAGCTACGAGCAGTACTTC. This encodes CASSIVADSYEQYF.

Worth noting for this clone: This sample includes further DNA sequences coding for the same CDR3. The rearrangement joins TRBV6-1 to TRBJ1-2; 7 nucleotides line up with TRBD1. The germline V gene has CDR1 MNHNS and CDR2 SASEGT. V trimming: 6 bases; J trimming: 3 bases; junction bases outside the gene matches: 4. The CDR3 has 13 residues. CDR3 amino acids: CASRRGTDYGYTF. The CDR3, as DNA: TGTGCCAGCAGACGAGGGACAGACTATGGCTACACCTTC.

The chain combines TRBV7-2 with TRBJ1-1; a weak D match, TRBD1 (6 bases). Germline V gives CDR1 SGHTA, CDR2 FQGNSA. V dropped 11 bases and J dropped 5 bases, with 15 bases sitting between them. This CDR3 contains 12 residues. CDR3 region: CAYRERGTEAFF. CDR3 nucleotide sequence: TGTGCCTACAGAGAGAGGGGGACTGAAGCTTTCTTT.

CDR3 sequence: CAWITGAGYEQYF. The CDR3, as DNA: TGTGCCTGGATCACCGGGGCGGGGTACGAGCAGTACTTC. The chain links TRBV30 to TRBJ2-7; maybe TRBD2 (6 bases). V was cut by 4 bases and J by 4 bases, with 14 bases left in between. The length of the CDR3 is 13 residues. Germline loops: CDR1 GTSNPN, CDR2 SVGIG (reference sequence).

V gene TRBV27 combines with J gene TRBJ2-5; 11 positions match TRBD2. J gave up 4 bases and V 6 bases, and 1 base lay outside the gene matches. Germline loops: CDR1 MNHEY, CDR2 SMNVEV (reference sequence). The CDR3 extends over 13 amino acids. DNA of the CDR3: TGTGCCAGCAGAGGACTAGCGGGAGAGACCCAGTACTTC. As protein: CASRGLAGETQYF.

This chain connects TRBV4-2 to TRBJ2-7; TRBD2 aligns across 7 bases. Trimming removed 0 bases from V and 7 bases from J; junction bases left unmatched: 9. The CDR3 sequence is 15 residues long. The germline V gene has CDR1 LGHNA and CDR2 YNFKEQ. As DNA, the CDR3 is TGTGCCAGCAGCCAAGACCTAGGGGACTATCGGGAGCAGTACTTC. Translating it yields CASSQDLGDYREQYF.

For this clone: This same CDR3 is encoded by further DNA sequences in the sample. V gene TRBV18 combines with J gene TRBJ2-2, with TRBD1 matching over 9 bases. CDR3 length: 15 amino acids. V dropped 3 bases and J dropped 3; count of bases not matched to a gene: 2. CDR1 is KGHSH and CDR2 is LQKENI in the germline V gene. CDR3 coding DNA: TGTGCCAGCTCACCGCGGACAGGGGACACCGGGGAGCTGTTTTTT. Its protein is CASSPRTGDTGELFF.

This chain joins TRBV4-1 and TRBJ2-1; no definite D call. V lost 1 base and J lost 10, with 11 bases in between. The CDR3 is made up of 13 amino acids. In germline, CDR1 is MGHRA, CDR2 YSYEKL. The CDR3 protein is CASSQVGLTEQFF. The CDR3 DNA reads TGCGCCAGCAGCCAAGTAGGCCTAACAGAGCAGTTCTTC.

This clone was detected only once. The V gene is TRBV5-4, the J gene TRBJ2-3; 7 nucleotides match TRBD1. The V gene's germline CDR1 is SGHNT and CDR2 YYREEE (reference sequence). V trimming: 2 bases; J trimming: 1 base; junction bases outside the gene matches: 7. The CDR3 has 16 amino acids. CDR3 sequence: CASSLRDRSRTDTQYF. The CDR3 DNA is TGTGCCAGCAGCTTAAGGGACAGATCTCGCACAGATACGCAGTATTTT.

The chain links TRBV10-3 to TRBJ2-7; D is possibly TRBD1 (5 bases). Germline V CDR1 and CDR2: ENHRY, SYGVKD. V lost 6 bases to trimming and J lost 0 bases, with 9 bases between them. The CDR3 is 13 amino acids. As DNA, the CDR3 is TGTGCCATCAGACAGGCCAGCTCCTACGAGCAGTACTTC. This sequence encodes CAIRQASSYEQYF.

The chain uses TRBV5-1 and TRBJ2-7; maybe TRBD2 (5 bases). The CDR3 has 15 amino acids. The V end lost 4 bases, the J end lost 0 bases, and 14 bases lay between the germline ends. The germline V gene encodes CDR1 SGHRS and CDR2 YFSETQ. CDR3 residues: CASSLRTGSSYEQYF. CDR3 nucleotide sequence: TGCGCCAGCAGCCTCCGGACTGGCAGCTCCTACGAGCAGTACTTC.

This chain connects TRBV5-1 to TRBJ2-3; D unresolved. Germline values: CDR1 SGHRS, CDR2 YFSETQ. This CDR3 has 13 amino acids. The V and J ends lost 4 bases and 6 bases respectively, with 12 bases between them. CDR3: CASSPRLGDTQYF. The CDR3, as DNA: TGCGCCAGCAGCCCCCGTTTGGGCGATACGCAGTATTTT.

This rearrangement joins TRBV14 to TRBJ1-3; D remains ambiguous. The CDR3 runs to 16 residues. V was shortened by 0 bases and J by 0 bases, with 9 bases between the two germline ends. The V gene's germline CDR1 is SGHDN and CDR2 FVKESK. The CDR3 DNA is TGTGCCAGCAGCCAAGATCTTAGCCTCTCTGGAAACACCATATATTTT. This codes for CASSQDLSLSGNTIYF.

The rearrangement uses TRBV6-6 and TRBJ1-4, with no clear D. The germline gives CDR1 MNHNY, CDR2 SVGAGI (reference sequence). There are 15 residues in the CDR3. V was clipped by 2 bases and J by 3 bases, with 10 bases between them. CDR3 protein: CASSYRGPPNEKLFF. The CDR3 region has the DNA TGTGCCAGCAGTTACCGCGGGCCGCCTAATGAAAAACTGTTTTTT.

The chain recombines TRBV6-4 with TRBJ1-2; no clear D. The CDR3 runs to 15 residues. Trimming cost V 4 bases and J 3 bases, with 15 bases left between them. Per the germline V gene, CDR1 is MRHNA and CDR2 is SNTAGT. The CDR3 DNA is TGTGCCAGCAGTGTAATGGCGACCTCTGACTATGGCTACACCTTC. It codes for CASSVMATSDYGYTF.

The chain couples TRBV6-1 to TRBJ2-2; 8 bases line up with TRBD1. Germline values: CDR1 MNHNS, CDR2 SASEGT. J gave up 4 bases and V 4 bases, and 11 bases lay outside the gene matches. CDR3 length: 17 residues. The CDR3, as DNA: TGTGCCAGCAGTGGAGTTCGCGGACAGGGTATCACCGGGGAGCTGTTTTTT. It translates to CASSGVRGQGITGELFF.

The rearrangement links TRBV7-8 to TRBJ1-4, with 9 bases identical to TRBD1. The CDR3 runs 15 residues. Trimming cost V 3 bases and J 6 bases; bases outside gene matches: 5. Germline V gives CDR1 SGHVS, CDR2 FQNEAQ. In DNA form, the CDR3 reads TGTGCCAGCAGCTTGTTACAGGGGGCTGATGAAAAACTGTTTTTT. This translates into CASSLLQGADEKLFF.

The chain couples TRBV4-3 to TRBJ2-1, with TRBD2 matching over 11 bases. Trimming at V came to 0 bases and at J to 8 bases, leaving 15 bases not matched to a gene. The germline CDR1 and CDR2 sequences are LGHNA and YSLEER. The CDR3 is made up of 19 amino acids. CDR3 sequence reads: CASSQELRSTSGRRYEQFF. CDR3 nucleotides: TGCGCCAGCAGCCAAGAACTCCGGTCTACTAGCGGGAGAAGGTATGAGCAGTTCTTC.